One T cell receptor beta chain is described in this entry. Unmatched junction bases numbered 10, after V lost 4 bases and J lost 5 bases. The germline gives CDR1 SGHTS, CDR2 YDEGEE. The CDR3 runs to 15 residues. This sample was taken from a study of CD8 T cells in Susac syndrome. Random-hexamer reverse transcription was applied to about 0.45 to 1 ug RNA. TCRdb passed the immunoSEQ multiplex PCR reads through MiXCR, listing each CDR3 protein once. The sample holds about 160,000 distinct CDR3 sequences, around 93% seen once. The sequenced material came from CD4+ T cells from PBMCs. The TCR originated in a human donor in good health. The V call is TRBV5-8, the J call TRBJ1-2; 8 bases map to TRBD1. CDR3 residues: CASSRAGQGRYGYTF. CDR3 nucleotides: TGTGCCAGCAGCCGAGCTGGACAGGGAAGATATGGCTACACCTTC.